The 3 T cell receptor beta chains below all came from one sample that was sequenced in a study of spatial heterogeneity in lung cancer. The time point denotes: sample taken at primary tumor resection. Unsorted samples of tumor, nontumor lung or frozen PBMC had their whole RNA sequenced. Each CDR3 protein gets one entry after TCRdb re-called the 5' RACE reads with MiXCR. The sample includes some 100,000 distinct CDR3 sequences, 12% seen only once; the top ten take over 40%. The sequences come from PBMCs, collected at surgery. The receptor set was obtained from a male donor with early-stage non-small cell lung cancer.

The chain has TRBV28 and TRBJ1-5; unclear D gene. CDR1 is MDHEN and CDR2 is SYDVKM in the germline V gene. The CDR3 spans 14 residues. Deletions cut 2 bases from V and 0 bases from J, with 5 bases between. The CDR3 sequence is CASSLHSSNQPQHF. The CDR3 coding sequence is TGTGCCAGCAGTTTACACAGTAGCAATCAGCCCCAGCATTTT.

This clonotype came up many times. CDR3 amino acids: CASSFPKSSYEQYF. CDR3 DNA: TGTGCCAGCAGTTTCCCCAAGAGCTCCTACGAGCAGTACTTC. The chain is built from TRBV28 and TRBJ2-7; D uncertain. Germline loops: CDR1 MDHEN, CDR2 SYDVKM. The length of the CDR3 is 14 residues. V was clipped by 3 bases and J by 0 bases, with 9 bases between them.

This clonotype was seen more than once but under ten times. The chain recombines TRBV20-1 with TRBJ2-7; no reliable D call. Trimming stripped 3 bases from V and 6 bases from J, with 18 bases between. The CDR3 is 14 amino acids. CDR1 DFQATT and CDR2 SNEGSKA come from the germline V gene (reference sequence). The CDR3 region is CSARKHSVFCEQYF. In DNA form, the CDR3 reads TGCAGTGCTAGGAAACATAGTGTGTTTTGCGAGCAGTACTTC.